Following are 11 T cell receptor beta chains from one sample sequenced in a study of shared clonotypes between healthy human individuals (dated by TCRdb to 2018 to 2020). Library preparation employed the immunoSEQ multiplex PCR assay. TCRdb retrieved this table from immuneACCESS and kept in-frame rearrangements only. Not all clones are present; in checked studies, unresolved V genes account for under half, and no reason is known for the remainder. The sample table shows around 2.1 million clones, and 85% to 95% are seen once. The top ten constitute 1.7% of the sample. CD8 naive samples were obtained by positive selection for CCR7 among CD45RO-negative cells, yielding a CD45RA+CCR7+ population from which TemRA cells were excluded. Sequencing used naive CD8+ T cells from PBMCs. What the cell subset or site label conveys for this sample: CD45RA+CCR7+. These receptor sequences come from a man between 18 and 29 years old in good health. Some clones in this sample may be carry-over from other donors' samples.

Here the CDR3 reads CASSQVGSYSYEQYF. CDR3 sequence (DNA): TGCGCCAGCAGCCAAGTTGGTAGCTACTCCTACGAGCAGTACTTC. The chain recombines TRBV4-1 with TRBJ2-7; D is ambiguous. Trimming stripped 1 base from V and 0 bases from J, with 10 bases between. Germline CDR1 is MGHRA and CDR2 is YSYEKL. The CDR3 sequence is 15 residues long.

As to this clone: Other DNA sequences in the same sample also yield this CDR3. The gene calls are TRBV5-1 and TRBJ1-1; D might be TRBD1 (6 bases). V was pared by 0 bases and J by 4 bases, with 13 bases between. CDR1 SGHRS and CDR2 YFSETQ come from the germline V gene. This CDR3 is 15 amino acids long. The CDR3 DNA is TGCGCCAGCAGCTTGGCAGCTGGGGGCCGCACTGAAGCTTTCTTT. Protein sequence: CASSLAAGGRTEAFF. Complete variable domain (other parts from reference TRBV5-1 and TRBJ1-1): KAGVTQTPRYLIKTRGQQVTLSCSPISGHRSVSWYQQTPGQGLQFLFEYFSETQRNKGNFPGRFSGRQFSNSRSEMNVSTLELGDSALYLCASSLAAGGRTEAFFGQGTRLTVV.

In its sample, this clone was seen once. The chain is built from TRBV7-3 and TRBJ2-7; either TRBD1 or TRBD2 may supply D (5 bases each). CDR3 length: 13 amino acids. The ends were cut back, 5 bases at V and 4 bases at J, with 12 bases in the middle. Germline V gives CDR1 SGHTA, CDR2 FQGTGA. CDR3 sequence reads: CASSPRGGYEQYF. The CDR3 DNA is TGTGCCAGCAGCCCCCGGGGCGGGTACGAGCAGTACTTC.

The J gene is TRBJ2-1, the V gene TRBV19; D tentatively fits TRBD1 or TRBD2 (5 bases each). Germline V gives CDR1 LNHDA, CDR2 SQIVND (reference sequence). The CDR3 has 14 residues. Trimming removed 8 bases from V and 4 bases from J, with 15 bases in between. The CDR3 here is CASGWMGVYNEQFF. Here the CDR3 DNA reads TGTGCCAGTGGCTGGATGGGGGTATACAATGAGCAGTTCTTC.

The chain is built from TRBV9 and TRBJ2-1; perhaps TRBD2 as D (5 bases). This CDR3 has 17 amino acids. Trimming shortened V by 2 bases and J by 5 bases, and 20 bases separated the two germline ends. Germline loops: CDR1 SGDLS, CDR2 YYNGEE. This CDR3 is CASSVTPSLAPDNEQFF. The CDR3 DNA is TGTGCCAGCAGCGTCACCCCGAGTCTAGCCCCGGACAATGAGCAGTTCTTC.

The gene calls are TRBV29-1 and TRBJ1-2; 9 bases agree with TRBD1. Trimming took 4 bases from V and 0 from J; bases not matched to a gene: 6. This CDR3 is built from 15 residues. CDR1 and CDR2 from the germline V gene are SQVTM and ANQGSEA. The chain's CDR3 is CSVALRQGANYGYTF. The CDR3 coding sequence is TGCAGCGTTGCACTAAGACAGGGGGCTAACTATGGCTACACCTTC.

The rearrangement joins TRBV5-1 to TRBJ1-3; unclear D gene. V was clipped by 2 bases and J by 0 bases, with 9 bases between them. This CDR3 contains 15 residues. Germline values: CDR1 SGHRS, CDR2 YFSETQ. The CDR3 nucleotides read TGCGCCAGCAGCTTTCTGGGGAGCTCTGGAAACACCATATATTTT. This gives the protein CASSFLGSSGNTIYF.

This clone appeared once. The V gene is TRBV9, the J gene TRBJ2-7; 7 bases are shared with TRBD2. The trim removed 3 bases at V and 0 bases at J, leaving 9 bases unmatched. Germline-derived CDR1 and CDR2 are SGDLS and YYNGEE. CDR3 size: 16 residues. The CDR3: CASSEGSSGFSYEQYF. As DNA, the CDR3 is TGTGCCAGCAGCGAGGGGTCTAGCGGATTCTCCTACGAGCAGTACTTC.

The rearrangement links TRBV7-9 to TRBJ1-4, with D unresolved. Between the trimmed V and J ends, which lost 4 bases and 7 bases, there was a span of 19 bases. This CDR3 contains 16 residues. Germline loops: CDR1 SEHNR, CDR2 FQNEAQ (reference sequence). CDR3 nucleotide sequence: TGTGCCAGCAGCTCGTCCACGTCCTACGAAGGTGAAAAACTGTTTTTT. Its translation is CASSSSTSYEGEKLFF.

The CDR3 loop reads CATSPTGGSYEQYF. The CDR3 DNA is TGTGCCACCAGCCCGACAGGGGGGAGCTACGAGCAGTACTTC. The rearrangement joins TRBV15 to TRBJ2-7, with 9 bases aligning to TRBD1. CDR3 size: 14 residues. Germline-derived CDR1 and CDR2 are LNHNV and YYDKDF (reference sequence). After removal of 5 bases from V and 3 bases from J, the junction contained 5 bases not matched to a gene.

This clone was picked up one time. This sequence joins TRBV27 and TRBJ1-4, with TRBD1 as a possible D gene (5 bases). Trimming took off 7 bases at V and 4 bases at J, with 19 bases between the two ends. The CDR3 runs 16 residues. Germline assignment: CDR1 MNHEY and CDR2 SMNVEV (reference sequence). CDR3 amino acids: CASNLLWRGVNEKLFF. In DNA, the CDR3 is TGTGCCAGCAACCTACTGTGGAGGGGCGTTAATGAAAAACTGTTTTTT.